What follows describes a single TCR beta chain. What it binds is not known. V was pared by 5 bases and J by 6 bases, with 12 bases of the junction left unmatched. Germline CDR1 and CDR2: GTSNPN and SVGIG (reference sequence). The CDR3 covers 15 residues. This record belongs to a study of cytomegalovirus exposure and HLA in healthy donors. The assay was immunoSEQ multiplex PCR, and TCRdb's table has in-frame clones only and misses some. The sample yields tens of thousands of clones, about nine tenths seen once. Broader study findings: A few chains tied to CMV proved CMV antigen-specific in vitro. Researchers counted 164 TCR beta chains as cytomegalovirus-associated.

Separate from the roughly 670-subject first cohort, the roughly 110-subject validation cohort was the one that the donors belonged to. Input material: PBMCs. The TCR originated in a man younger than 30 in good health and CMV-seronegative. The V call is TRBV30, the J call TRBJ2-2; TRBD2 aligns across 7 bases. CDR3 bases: TGTGCCTGGGGGGGGGACTTAGTCAGTTCCGGGGAGCTGTTTTTT. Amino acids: CAWGGDLVSSGELFF. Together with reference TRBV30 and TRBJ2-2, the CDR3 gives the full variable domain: SQTIHQWPATLVQPVGSPLSLECTVEGTSNPNLYWYRQAAGRGLQLLFYSVGIGQISSEVPQNLSASRPQDRQFILSSKKLLLSDSGFYLCAWGGDLVSSGELFFGEGSRLTVL.